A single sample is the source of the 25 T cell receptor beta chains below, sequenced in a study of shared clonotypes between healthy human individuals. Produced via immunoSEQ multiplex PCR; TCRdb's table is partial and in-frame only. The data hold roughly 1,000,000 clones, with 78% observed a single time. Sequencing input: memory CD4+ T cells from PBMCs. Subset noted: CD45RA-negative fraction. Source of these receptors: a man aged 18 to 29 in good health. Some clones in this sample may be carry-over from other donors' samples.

CDR3 coding DNA: TGTGCCAGCAGCCTTGGAGGGCCGCGGCTATTAACCTACGAGCAGTACTTC. It yields the protein CASSLGGPRLLTYEQYF. The rearrangement joins TRBV5-8 to TRBJ2-7, with a possible D match to TRBD2 (6 bases). V shed 4 bases and J shed 2 bases, with 22 bases lying between them. The CDR3 consists of 17 residues. CDR1 is SGHTS, CDR2 YDEGEE, per germline.

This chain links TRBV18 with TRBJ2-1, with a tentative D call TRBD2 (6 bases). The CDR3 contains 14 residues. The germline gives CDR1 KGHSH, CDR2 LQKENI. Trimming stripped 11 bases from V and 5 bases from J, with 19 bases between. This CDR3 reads CASTWGLRDNEQFF. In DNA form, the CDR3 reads TGTGCCTCAACCTGGGGACTTCGGGACAATGAGCAGTTCTTC.

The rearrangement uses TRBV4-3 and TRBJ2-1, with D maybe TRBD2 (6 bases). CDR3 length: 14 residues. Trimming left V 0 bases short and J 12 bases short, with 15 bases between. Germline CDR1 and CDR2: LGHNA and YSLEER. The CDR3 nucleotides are TGCGCCAGCAGCCAAGAGAATAGCGGCAGCCGGCAGTTCTTC. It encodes CASSQENSGSRQFF.

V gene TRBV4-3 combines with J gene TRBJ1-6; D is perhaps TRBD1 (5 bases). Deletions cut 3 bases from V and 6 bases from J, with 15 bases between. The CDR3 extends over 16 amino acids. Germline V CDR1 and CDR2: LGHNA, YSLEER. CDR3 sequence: CASSQAGDFPNSPLHF. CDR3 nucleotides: TGCGCCAGCAGCCAGGCCGGGGACTTTCCTAATTCACCCCTCCACTTT.

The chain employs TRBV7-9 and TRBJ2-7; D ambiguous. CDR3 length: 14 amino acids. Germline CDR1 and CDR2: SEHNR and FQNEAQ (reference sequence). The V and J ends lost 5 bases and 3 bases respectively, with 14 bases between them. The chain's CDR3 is CASSLASADYEQYF. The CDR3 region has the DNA TGTGCCAGCAGCCTGGCGTCCGCCGACTACGAGCAGTACTTC.

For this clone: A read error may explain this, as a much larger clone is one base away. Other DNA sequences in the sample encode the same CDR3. For the CDR3, the DNA is TGTGCCAGCAGCTTAGTGTCGGGAGGGGGGCACGAGCAGTACTTC. Protein: CASSLVSGGGHEQYF. The chain recombines TRBV7-2 with TRBJ2-7; 8 nucleotides line up with TRBD2. Germline trimming cut 1 base from V and 5 bases from J; bases unmatched to any gene: 7. Germline CDR1 is SGHTA and CDR2 is FQGNSA. CDR3 length equals 15 residues.

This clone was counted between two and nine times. CDR3 coding DNA: TGTGCCAGCAGCCCCTCCCCCCTAGCGGTCAACTACGGTACGCAGTATTTT. Translating it yields CASSPSPLAVNYGTQYF. The rearrangement uses TRBV14 and TRBJ2-3, with 7 positions matching TRBD2. This CDR3 has 17 amino acids. Germline trimming cut 4 bases from V and 8 bases from J; bases unmatched to any gene: 18. Germline CDR1 reads SGHDN; CDR2 reads FVKESK. Full variable domain (rest looked up from reference TRBV14 and TRBJ2-3): EAGVTQFPSHSVIEKGQTVTLRCDPISGHDNLYWYRRVMGKEIKFLLHFVKESKQDESGMPNNRFLAERTGGTYSTLKVQPAELEDSGVYFCASSPSPLAVNYGTQYFGPGTRLTVL.

CDR3 nucleotides: TGTGCCAGTAGTTCCTGGGGCGCTAGCGGGGATCCCTACGAGCAGTACTTC. Residues: CASSSWGASGDPYEQYF. This chain joins TRBV19 and TRBJ2-7, with 9 bases matching TRBD2. This CDR3 contains 17 residues. The germline gives CDR1 LNHDA, CDR2 SQIVND (reference sequence). The ends lost 5 bases at V and 2 bases at J; junction bases unmatched: 13.

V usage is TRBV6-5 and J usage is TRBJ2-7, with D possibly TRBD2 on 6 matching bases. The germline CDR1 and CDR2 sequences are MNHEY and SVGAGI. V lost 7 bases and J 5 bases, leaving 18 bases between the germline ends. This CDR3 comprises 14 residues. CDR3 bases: TGTGCCAGCACCACCTGGGGGGAGCGGGACGAGCAGTACTTC. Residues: CASTTWGERDEQYF.

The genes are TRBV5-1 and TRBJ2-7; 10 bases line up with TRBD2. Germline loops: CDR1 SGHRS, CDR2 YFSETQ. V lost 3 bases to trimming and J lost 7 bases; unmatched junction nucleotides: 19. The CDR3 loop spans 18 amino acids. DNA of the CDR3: TGCGCCAGCAGCTCTGGTGACCTAGCGGGAGCTTCCGCGGGGGAGCAGTACTTC. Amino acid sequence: CASSSGDLAGASAGEQYF.

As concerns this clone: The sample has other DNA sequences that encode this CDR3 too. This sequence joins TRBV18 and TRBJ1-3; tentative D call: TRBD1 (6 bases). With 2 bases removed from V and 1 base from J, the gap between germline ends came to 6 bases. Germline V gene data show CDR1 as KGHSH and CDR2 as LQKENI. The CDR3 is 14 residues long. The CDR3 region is CASSPGQSGNTIYF. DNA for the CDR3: TGTGCCAGCTCACCAGGACAGTCTGGAAACACCATATATTTT.

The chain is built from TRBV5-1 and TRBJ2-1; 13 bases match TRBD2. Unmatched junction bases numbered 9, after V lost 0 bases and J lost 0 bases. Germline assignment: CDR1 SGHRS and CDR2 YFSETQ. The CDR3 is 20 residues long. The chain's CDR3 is CASSLALGLAGDSSYNEQFF. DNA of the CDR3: TGCGCCAGCAGCTTGGCCTTAGGACTAGCGGGAGACAGCTCCTACAATGAGCAGTTCTTC.

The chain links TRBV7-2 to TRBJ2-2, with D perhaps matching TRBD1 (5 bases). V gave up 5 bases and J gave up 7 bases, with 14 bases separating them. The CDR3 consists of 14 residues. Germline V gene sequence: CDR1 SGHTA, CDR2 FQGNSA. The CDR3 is CASSRRQGHGELFF. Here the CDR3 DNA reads TGTGCCAGCAGCCGCCGGCAGGGTCACGGGGAGCTGTTTTTT.

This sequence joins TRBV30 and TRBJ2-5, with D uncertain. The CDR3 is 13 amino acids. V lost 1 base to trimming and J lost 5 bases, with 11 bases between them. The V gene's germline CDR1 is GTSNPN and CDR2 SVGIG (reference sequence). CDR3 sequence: CAWSGNAAETQYF. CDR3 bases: TGTGCCTGGAGTGGTAACGCGGCGGAGACCCAGTACTTC.

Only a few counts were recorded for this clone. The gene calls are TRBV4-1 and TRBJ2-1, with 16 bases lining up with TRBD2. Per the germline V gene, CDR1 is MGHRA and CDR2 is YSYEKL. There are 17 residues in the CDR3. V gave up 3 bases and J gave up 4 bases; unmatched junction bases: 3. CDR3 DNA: TGCGCCAGCAGCCACGGGACTAGCGGGAGGGGTTACAATGAGCAGTTCTTC. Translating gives CASSHGTSGRGYNEQFF.

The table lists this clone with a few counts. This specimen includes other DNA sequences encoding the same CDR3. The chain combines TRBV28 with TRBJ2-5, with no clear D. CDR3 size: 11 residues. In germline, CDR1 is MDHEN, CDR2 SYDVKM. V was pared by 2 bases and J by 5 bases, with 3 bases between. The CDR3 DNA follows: TGTGCCAGCAGTTTACGGGAGACCCAGTACTTC. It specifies CASSLRETQYF.

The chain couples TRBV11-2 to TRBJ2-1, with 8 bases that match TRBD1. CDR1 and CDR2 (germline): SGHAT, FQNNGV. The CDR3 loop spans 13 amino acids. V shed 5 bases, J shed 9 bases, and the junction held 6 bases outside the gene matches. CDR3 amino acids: CASSPGRGREQFF. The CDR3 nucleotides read TGTGCCAGCAGCCCCGGCAGGGGGCGTGAGCAGTTCTTC.

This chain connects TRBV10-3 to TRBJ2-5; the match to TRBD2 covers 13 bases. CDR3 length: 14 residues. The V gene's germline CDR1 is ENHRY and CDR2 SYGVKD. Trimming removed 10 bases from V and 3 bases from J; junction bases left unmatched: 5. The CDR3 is CATTTSGREETQYF. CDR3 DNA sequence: TGTGCCACCACTACTAGCGGGAGGGAAGAGACCCAGTACTTC.

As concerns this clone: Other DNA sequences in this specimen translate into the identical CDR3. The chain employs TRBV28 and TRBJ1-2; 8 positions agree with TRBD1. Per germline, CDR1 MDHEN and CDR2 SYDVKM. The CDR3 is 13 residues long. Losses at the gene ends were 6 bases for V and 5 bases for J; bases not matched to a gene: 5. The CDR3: CASSSGQGYGYTF. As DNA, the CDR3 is TGTGCCAGCAGCTCCGGACAGGGTTATGGCTACACCTTC.

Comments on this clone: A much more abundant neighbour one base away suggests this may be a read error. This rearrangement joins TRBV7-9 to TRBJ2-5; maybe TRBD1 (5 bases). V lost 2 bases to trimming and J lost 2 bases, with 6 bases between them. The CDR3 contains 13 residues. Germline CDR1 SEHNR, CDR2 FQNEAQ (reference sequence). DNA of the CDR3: TGTGCCAGCAGCTTAAACAGGCAAGAGACCCAGTACTTC. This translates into CASSLNRQETQYF.

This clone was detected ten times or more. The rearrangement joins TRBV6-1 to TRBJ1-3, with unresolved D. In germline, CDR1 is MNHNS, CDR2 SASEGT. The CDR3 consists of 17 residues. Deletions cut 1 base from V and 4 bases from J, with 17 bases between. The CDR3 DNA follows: TGTGCCAGCAGTGAAGTGGCAGCCTCCCTGGGAGGAAACACCATATATTTT. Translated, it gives CASSEVAASLGGNTIYF.

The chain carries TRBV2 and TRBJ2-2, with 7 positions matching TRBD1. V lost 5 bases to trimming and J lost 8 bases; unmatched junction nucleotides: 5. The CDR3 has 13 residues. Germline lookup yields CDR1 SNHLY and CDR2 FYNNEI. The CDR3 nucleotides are TGTGCCAGCAGTCGACAGGGACAAGGGGAGCTGTTTTTT. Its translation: CASSRQGQGELFF.

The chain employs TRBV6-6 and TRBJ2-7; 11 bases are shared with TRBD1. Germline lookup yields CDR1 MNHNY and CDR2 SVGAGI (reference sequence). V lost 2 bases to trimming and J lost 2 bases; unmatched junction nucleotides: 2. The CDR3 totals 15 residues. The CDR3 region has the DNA TGTGCCAGCAGTTACAGGGGACAGGGGGCCTACGAGCAGTACTTC. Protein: CASSYRGQGAYEQYF.

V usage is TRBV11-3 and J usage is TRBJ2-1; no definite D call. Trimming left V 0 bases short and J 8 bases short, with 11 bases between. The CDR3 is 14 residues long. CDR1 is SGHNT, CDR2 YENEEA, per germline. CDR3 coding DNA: TGTGCCAGCAGCTTAGATCCTGGGGTCGATGAGCAGTTCTTC. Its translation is CASSLDPGVDEQFF.

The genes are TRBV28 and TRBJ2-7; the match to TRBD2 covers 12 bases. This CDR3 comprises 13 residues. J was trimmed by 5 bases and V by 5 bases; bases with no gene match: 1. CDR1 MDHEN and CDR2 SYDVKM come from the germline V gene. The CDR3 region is CASSRLAGDEQYF. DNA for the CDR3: TGTGCCAGCAGTCGACTAGCGGGAGACGAGCAGTACTTC.